The rows below give T cell receptor beta chains drawn from one sample of a study of CD4 T cells in relation to SARS-CoV-2 and coronaviruses. Method: immunoSEQ multiplex PCR; TCRdb's copy keeps in-frame clones and lacks some. The sample has some 37,000 clones, just over 75% seen once; the top ten hold roughly 2.8%. No antigens are known for them. Sequencing was performed on memory CD4+ T cells from PBMCs, cultured in vitro. The receptor set was obtained from an adult with COVID-19. CDR3s include the opening cysteine and the closing phenylalanine or tryptophan. The D gene is left open where the match is weak. The size entry is marked missing in some rows and otherwise reads once, few, many or a size class.

v_call: TRBV6-4
j_call: TRBJ2-3
clone_size: once
d_call: TRBD1
cdr3_nt: TGTGCCAGCAGTGCCGACAGGGCAGATACGCAGTATTTT
cdr3_aa: CASSADRADTQYF

v_call: TRBV27
j_call: TRBJ1-6
clone_size: .
d_call: .
cdr3_nt: TGTGCCAGCAGTCTCAACCTTCCTCGGTTGATGAATTCACCCCTCCACTTT
cdr3_aa: CASSLNLPRLMNSPLHF

v_call: TRBV6-2/TRBV6-3
j_call: TRBJ2-5
clone_size: .
d_call: .
cdr3_nt: TGTGCCAGCAGTTACGGGCTAGTAACGGGTCCCGGGACCCAGTACTTC
cdr3_aa: CASSYGLVTGPGTQYF

v_call: TRBV27
j_call: TRBJ2-7
clone_size: medium-sized
d_call: TRBD2
cdr3_nt: TGTGCCAGCAAAGGACTAGCGGGCCCCTACGAGCAGTACTTC
cdr3_aa: CASKGLAGPYEQYF

v_call: TRBV19
j_call: TRBJ2-2
clone_size: .
d_call: TRBD1
cdr3_nt: TGTGCCAGTAAAGGCAGGGGGACCGGGGAGCTGTTTTTT
cdr3_aa: CASKGRGTGELFF

v_call: TRBV5-1
j_call: TRBJ2-4
clone_size: few
d_call: .
cdr3_nt: TGCGCCAGCAGCTTGGCTGGGGATATCGCCAAAAACATTCAGTACTTC
cdr3_aa: CASSLAGDIAKNIQYF

v_call: TRBV4-1
j_call: TRBJ2-5
clone_size: once
d_call: TRBD2
cdr3_nt: TGCGCCAGCAGCCTCCCGGGACTAGCGGGAGGGGGACAAGAGACCCAGTACTTC
cdr3_aa: CASSLPGLAGGGQETQYF

v_call: TRBV7-2
j_call: TRBJ2-5
clone_size: once
d_call: TRBD2
cdr3_nt: TGTGCCAGCAGCTCTGAGACTAGCGGGAGGGCTGGGGAGACCCAGTACTTC
cdr3_aa: CASSSETSGRAGETQYF

v_call: TRBV15
j_call: TRBJ2-5
clone_size: .
d_call: .
cdr3_nt: TGTGCCACCAGCAGCCCCCTTTCCGCTCAAGAGACCCAGTACTTC
cdr3_aa: CATSSPLSAQETQYF

v_call: TRBV18
j_call: TRBJ2-7
clone_size: .
d_call: .
cdr3_nt: TGTGCCAGCTCACCGCTTAGACTCCCCTACGAGCAGTACTTC
cdr3_aa: CASSPLRLPYEQYF

v_call: TRBV5-1
j_call: TRBJ2-2
clone_size: .
d_call: TRBD2
cdr3_nt: TGCGCCAGCAGCTTGGCCGGGTTAGCGGGAGGCCCCGGGGAGCTGTTTTTT
cdr3_aa: CASSLAGLAGGPGELFF

v_call: TRBV4-3
j_call: TRBJ2-7
clone_size: .
d_call: .
cdr3_nt: TGCGCCAGCAGTCAAAACCGGGCGACCTACGAGCAGTACTTC
cdr3_aa: CASSQNRATYEQYF

v_call: TRBV19
j_call: TRBJ2-2
clone_size: few
d_call: .
cdr3_nt: TGTGCCAGTAGTAGAAACACCGGGGAGCTGTTTTTT
cdr3_aa: CASSRNTGELFF

v_call: TRBV4-2
j_call: TRBJ1-2
clone_size: .
d_call: TRBD1
cdr3_nt: TGTGCCAGCAGCCTCGGGACAGGGAATGTAAACTATGGCTACACCTTC
cdr3_aa: CASSLGTGNVNYGYTF

v_call: TRBV29-1
j_call: TRBJ2-3
clone_size: .
d_call: .
cdr3_nt: TGCAGTGGCAACTGGGAAGCAGATACGCAGTATTTT
cdr3_aa: CSGNWEADTQYF

v_call: TRBV18
j_call: TRBJ2-3
clone_size: .
d_call: .
cdr3_nt: TGTGCCAGCTCACCACCCGCCGGAGCAGATACGCAGTATTTT
cdr3_aa: CASSPPAGADTQYF

v_call: TRBV11-2
j_call: TRBJ2-2
clone_size: .
d_call: TRBD2
cdr3_nt: TGTGCCAGCAGCGCGACTAGCGGGTCCGGAGAGCTGTTTTTT
cdr3_aa: CASSATSGSGELFF

v_call: TRBV7-9
j_call: TRBJ1-4
clone_size: few
d_call: .
cdr3_nt: TGTGCCAGCAGCCATCGGGACAAACGCGAGAAACTGTTTTTT
cdr3_aa: CASSHRDKREKLFF

v_call: TRBV4-1
j_call: TRBJ2-7
clone_size: .
d_call: .
cdr3_nt: TGCGCCAGCAGGACGATGAGGGGCTCCTACGAGCAGTACTTC
cdr3_aa: CASRTMRGSYEQYF

v_call: TRBV28
j_call: TRBJ2-7
clone_size: .
d_call: TRBD1
cdr3_nt: TGTGCCAGCAGTTTGCTCCGGGACAGGGAGGGCCGGTTATCCAACTACGAGCAGTACTTC
cdr3_aa: CASSLLRDREGRLSNYEQYF

v_call: TRBV28
j_call: TRBJ1-2
clone_size: .
d_call: .
cdr3_nt: TGTGCCAGCACCACCCCTGAGACAGTCCCATATGGCTACACCTTC
cdr3_aa: CASTTPETVPYGYTF

v_call: TRBV15
j_call: TRBJ1-1
clone_size: .
d_call: .
cdr3_nt: TGTGCCACCAGCATAAGCAGGGCGAACACTGAAGCTTTCTTT
cdr3_aa: CATSISRANTEAFF

v_call: TRBV5-1
j_call: TRBJ2-2
clone_size: .
d_call: .
cdr3_nt: TGCGCCAGCAGCTTGGCCGCCGACACCGGGGAGCTGTTTTTT
cdr3_aa: CASSLAADTGELFF

v_call: TRBV19
j_call: TRBJ2-7
clone_size: .
d_call: TRBD1
cdr3_nt: TGTGCCAGTAGTACCAATCAGGGGGCGTACGAGCAGTACTTC
cdr3_aa: CASSTNQGAYEQYF